One and the same sample provided the 9 T cell receptor beta chains below, sequenced in a study of cytomegalovirus exposure and HLA in healthy donors. PCR was performed using 60 Vbeta and 13 Jbeta primers. The repertoire was sequenced with immunoSEQ multiplex PCR; TCRdb's copy has only in-frame clones and lacks some. The sample holds roughly 100,000 clones, just under 80% seen once. Specimen: PBMCs. The receptors stem from a woman aged 40 to 50 in good health and CMV-seronegative.

This sequence joins TRBV28 and TRBJ1-2; a weak D match, TRBD1 (5 bases). Germline assignment: CDR1 MDHEN and CDR2 SYDVKM. V was cut by 3 bases and J by 4 bases, with 18 bases left in between. This CDR3 is built from 16 residues. CDR3 in DNA: TGTGCCAGCAGTTTGGGGGGGGATACAGCAGCCTATGGCTACACCTTC. Protein: CASSLGGDTAAYGYTF.

The V and J genes are TRBV7-8 and TRBJ2-1; D call uncertain. Germline V lookup: CDR1 SGHVS, CDR2 FQNEAQ. There are 11 residues in the CDR3. Between the trimmed V and J ends, which lost 0 bases and 10 bases, there was a span of 4 bases. CDR3 protein: CASSLAGEQFF. The CDR3, as DNA: TGTGCCAGCAGCTTAGCGGGCGAGCAGTTCTTC.

This clone was observed once. The chain couples TRBV5-4 to TRBJ1-2, with 7 nucleotides matching TRBD1. Germline CDR1 SGHNT, CDR2 YYREEE (reference sequence). The CDR3 runs to 16 residues. V gave up 4 bases and J gave up 6 bases; unmatched junction bases: 15. CDR3 coding DNA: TGTGCCAGCAGCGCGTCGTCCGGGACAGTACCCCATGGCTACACCTTC. This sequence encodes CASSASSGTVPHGYTF.

CDR3 in amino acids: CASSYRNEQFF. The CDR3 DNA is TGTGCCAGCAGTTACCGCAATGAGCAGTTCTTC. The chain couples TRBV6-5 to TRBJ2-1, with D unclear. The CDR3 is made up of 11 amino acids. Germline-derived CDR1 and CDR2 are MNHEY and SVGAGI. The V end lost 2 bases, the J end lost 6 bases, and 2 bases lay between the germline ends.

The chain links TRBV11-3 to TRBJ2-2; 9 positions match TRBD1. Per the germline V gene, CDR1 is SGHNT and CDR2 is YENEEA. The CDR3 contains 14 residues. V trimming: 3 bases; J trimming: 7 bases; junction bases outside the gene matches: 3. The CDR3 bases are TGTGCCAGCAGCTTGGGACAGGGTGGCGGGGAGCTGTTTTTT. Translating gives CASSLGQGGGELFF.

The chain uses TRBV28 and TRBJ2-1; TRBD2 agrees at 9 bases. After removal of 6 bases from V and 6 bases from J, the junction contained 15 bases not matched to a gene. The germline V gene encodes CDR1 MDHEN and CDR2 SYDVKM. The CDR3 is 17 residues long. The CDR3 protein is CASRLLLAGVGGNEQFF. DNA for the CDR3: TGTGCCAGCAGATTGTTACTAGCGGGCGTAGGGGGCAATGAGCAGTTCTTC.

V is TRBV6-4 and J is TRBJ2-5, with D perhaps matching TRBD2 (7 bases). Trimming removed 3 bases at V and 5 bases at J, with 16 bases between. Germline CDR1 is MRHNA and CDR2 is SNTAGT. The CDR3 spans 15 residues. CDR3 residues: CASSEQGGRGETQYF. CDR3 in DNA: TGTGCCAGCAGTGAACAGGGCGGGAGAGGGGAGACCCAGTACTTC.

This chain joins TRBV5-1 and TRBJ2-2; D gene ambiguous. The V end lost 2 bases, the J end lost 4 bases, and 15 bases lay between the germline ends. This CDR3 is built from 16 residues. Germline assignment: CDR1 SGHRS and CDR2 YFSETQ. The CDR3 loop reads CASSFDPRRSTGELFF. The CDR3 coding sequence is TGCGCCAGCAGCTTTGACCCTAGGCGGAGCACCGGGGAGCTGTTTTTT.

This chain joins TRBV7-2 and TRBJ1-5; weak D call: TRBD1 (5 bases). V lost 2 bases, J lost 0 bases, and 11 bases lay in between. CDR1 and CDR2 from the germline V gene are SGHTA and FQGNSA. This CDR3 spans 16 amino acids. CDR3 nucleotides: TGTGCCAGCAGCTTATATGGGGCACTTAGCAATCAGCCCCAGCATTTT. This codes for CASSLYGALSNQPQHF.